Included here is one T cell receptor (beta chain) sequence, with context. Germline lookup yields CDR1 DFQATT and CDR2 SNEGSKA (reference sequence). Losses at the gene ends were 3 bases for V and 11 bases for J; bases not matched to a gene: 4. The CDR3 has 11 residues. This entry belongs to a study of technical replicates of blood from a few donors. Clones were read by immunoSEQ multiplex PCR, and TCRdb kept only the in-frame ones, dropping some. In the table there are some 50,000 clones, 94% of which are singletons. The source of this sequence is a human donor in good health. The chain is built from TRBV20-1 and TRBJ2-7; 10 nucleotides agree with TRBD1. Sequencing input: T cells isolated from PBMCs. CDR3 in amino acids: CSASGDRGEYF. For the CDR3, the DNA is TGCAGTGCTAGTGGGGACAGGGGAGAGTACTTC.